This T cell receptor (beta chain) was found in a study of T cells after yellow fever vaccination. Study details: For low cell numbers, libraries were made with SMART-Seq v4 Ultra Low Input. Study conclusions and caveats: Abundant bulk-derived clonotypes could contaminate FACS-sorted repertoires.

V was trimmed by 1 base and J by 9 bases, leaving 13 bases between them. The CDR3 is 14 amino acids. Germline V gene lookup returns CDR1 SGHVS and CDR2 FNYEAQ. By 5'RACE template switching, TCR cDNA was produced, with a universal primer site and UMIs added in the process. TCRdb redid the calling of the 5' RACE reads with MiXCR, one entry per CDR3 protein. Of a few hundred thousand distinct CDR3 sequences listed, approximately 8% were seen once; the top ten hold about 3.7%. Comment on this clonotype: What it binds is unknown.

The sequence derives from a man younger than 30 who received the YFV17D yellow fever vaccine. The V and J genes are TRBV7-6 and TRBJ1-5; a possible D gene is TRBD1 (5 bases). Here the sequenced sample was CD4+ T cells sorted from PBMCs, taken 5 days after the yellow fever booster vaccination. The CDR3 protein is CASSLGIGAGPQHF. The CDR3 region has the DNA TGTGCCAGCAGCTTAGGAATAGGGGCCGGGCCCCAGCATTTT.